The 28 T cell receptor beta chains presented below share a single source sample, sequenced in a study of OX40 agonist ivuxolimab in advanced cancers. Using immunoSEQ multiplex PCR, the repertoire was profiled, and TCRdb retains in-frame clones only, with some absent. The sample holds about 110,000 clones; less than 95% are singletons and the top ten take 0.66%. Sequences were derived from CD4+ or CD8+ T cells sorted from blood, sampled in a trial of the OX40 agonist ivuxolimab. The receptors derive from an adult with an advanced solid tumor such as melanoma, head and neck, liver or kidney cancer.

The V gene is TRBV19, the J gene TRBJ2-5; D gene uncertain. Germline CDR1 and CDR2: LNHDA and SQIVND (reference sequence). V gave up 4 bases and J gave up 5 bases, with 11 bases separating them. The CDR3 is made up of 13 amino acids. The CDR3 sequence: CASSTTDRETQYF. For the CDR3, the DNA is TGTGCCAGTAGTACGACGGATCGGGAGACCCAGTACTTC.

The V call is TRBV5-1, the J call TRBJ2-3, with D possibly matching TRBD2 (5 bases). This CDR3 contains 14 residues. Trimming left V 3 bases short and J 0 bases short, with 8 bases between. From germline, CDR1 is SGHRS and CDR2 YFSETQ. CDR3 residues: CASSWRRSTDTQYF. CDR3 sequence (DNA): TGCGCCAGCAGCTGGAGGAGGAGCACAGATACGCAGTATTTT.

V is TRBV6-1 and J is TRBJ2-1, with D perhaps TRBD1 or TRBD2 (5 bases each). CDR3 length: 14 amino acids. V lost 3 bases and J lost 4, with 10 bases in between. Germline CDR1 reads MNHNS; CDR2 reads SASEGT. CDR3 nucleotide sequence: TGTGCCAGCAGTGACCCGGGACGGTACAATGAGCAGTTCTTC. Its protein product is CASSDPGRYNEQFF.

This clone was observed once. The J gene is TRBJ1-2, the V gene TRBV6-1; 8 bases line up with TRBD1. CDR3 length: 13 amino acids. Unmatched junction bases numbered 6, after V lost 6 bases and J lost 6 bases. Germline CDR1 MNHNS, CDR2 SASEGT. CDR3: CASRTGQGHGYTF. CDR3 nucleotide sequence: TGTGCCAGCAGAACCGGACAGGGCCATGGCTACACCTTC.

The chain employs TRBV5-4 and TRBJ2-1; 14 bases fit TRBD2. This CDR3 region has 17 residues. The germline CDR1 and CDR2 sequences are SGHNT and YYREEE (reference sequence). V shed 5 bases, J shed 0 bases, and the junction held 4 bases outside the gene matches. The CDR3 bases are TGTGCCAGCAGGTGGGGGACTAGCGGGAGCTCCTACAATGAGCAGTTCTTC. It specifies CASRWGTSGSSYNEQFF.

The rearrangement uses TRBV5-1 and TRBJ2-1; D unclear. The CDR3 covers 14 residues. The V gene's germline CDR1 is SGHRS and CDR2 YFSETQ. The V end was cut by 0 bases, the J end by 4 bases, with 8 bases between. Here the CDR3 reads CASSLAWLYNEQFF. In DNA, the CDR3 is TGCGCCAGCAGCTTGGCCTGGCTATACAATGAGCAGTTCTTC.

The chain couples TRBV7-3 to TRBJ2-5, with 11 bases fitting TRBD2. CDR1 SGHTA and CDR2 FQGTGA come from the germline V gene. The J segment lost 2 bases and the V segment lost 5 bases, leaving 7 bases of the junction unmatched. The CDR3 totals 16 residues. For the CDR3, the DNA is TGTGCCAGCAGCCCAGACACTAGCGGGGGACAAGAGACCCAGTACTTC. Encoded protein: CASSPDTSGGQETQYF.

This chain joins TRBV9 and TRBJ2-2; TRBD2 might be the D (6 bases). V lost 4 bases, J lost 4 bases, and 14 bases lay in between. In germline, CDR1 is SGDLS, CDR2 YYNGEE. The CDR3 totals 15 residues. CDR3 coding DNA: TGTGCCAGCAGCTCCCGGGCCGGGGGCACCGGGGAGCTGTTTTTT. Protein sequence: CASSSRAGGTGELFF.

The chain couples TRBV13 to TRBJ2-5; D is unclear. V lost 0 bases, J lost 5 bases, and 10 bases lay in between. The germline V gene encodes CDR1 PRHDT and CDR2 FYEKMQ (reference sequence). CDR3 size: 14 residues. CDR3: CASSLGQIGETQYF. CDR3 DNA: TGTGCCAGCAGCTTAGGGCAGATAGGGGAGACCCAGTACTTC.

The CDR3 protein is CASRTGTTNTEAFF. The CDR3 DNA follows: TGTGCCAGCAGAACCGGGACAACAAACACTGAAGCTTTCTTT. This rearrangement joins TRBV6-1 to TRBJ1-1; D is possibly TRBD1 (6 bases). The V gene's germline CDR1 is MNHNS and CDR2 SASEGT. Trimming took 6 bases from V and 2 from J, leaving 13 bases between them. The CDR3 has 14 amino acids.

V is TRBV11-3 and J is TRBJ2-5; 10 nucleotides match TRBD2. Germline CDR1 SGHNT, CDR2 YENEEA. The ends lost 6 bases at V and 2 bases at J; junction bases unmatched: 6. The CDR3 loop spans 15 amino acids. The CDR3 DNA is TGTGCCAGCAGGGGCGGGACTAGCGAACAAGAGACCCAGTACTTC. Encoded protein: CASRGGTSEQETQYF.

CDR3 in amino acids: CASSEMASGREKQFF. The CDR3 DNA follows: TGCGCCAGCAGTGAAATGGCTAGCGGGAGGGAGAAGCAGTTCTTC. This sequence joins TRBV10-1 and TRBJ2-1; 12 bases are shared with TRBD2. The trim removed 3 bases at V and 11 bases at J, leaving 8 bases unmatched. CDR1 is WNHNN and CDR2 is SYGVQD in the germline V gene (reference sequence). The length of the CDR3 is 15 residues.

The V and J genes are TRBV10-2 and TRBJ2-7, with a weak D call TRBD1 (6 bases). The V gene's germline CDR1 is WSHSY and CDR2 SAAADI. The CDR3 sequence is 13 residues long. Trimming left V 7 bases short and J 4 bases short, with 14 bases between. In DNA form, the CDR3 reads TGCGCCAGCAACATCCCCGGACAGTACGAGCAGTACTTC. Translating gives CASNIPGQYEQYF.

The chain carries TRBV5-4 and TRBJ2-5; maybe TRBD1 (6 bases). The ends were cut back, 4 bases at V and 4 bases at J, with 14 bases in the middle. The CDR3 consists of 14 residues. CDR1 SGHNT and CDR2 YYREEE come from the germline V gene (reference sequence). The CDR3 reads CASSKTQGPETQYF. CDR3 nucleotide sequence: TGTGCCAGCAGCAAAACACAGGGTCCAGAGACCCAGTACTTC.

The CDR3 DNA sequence: TGCAGCGTTGAAAAGGCAACTAATGAAAAACTGTTTTTT. Translating it yields CSVEKATNEKLFF. J is TRBJ1-4 and V is TRBV29-1; no definite D call. The length of the CDR3 is 13 residues. From germline, CDR1 is SQVTM and CDR2 ANQGSEA. V lost 2 bases to trimming and J lost 0 bases, with 4 bases between them.

The chain links TRBV9 to TRBJ2-5; possibly TRBD1 for D (5 bases). V lost 8 bases and J lost 3, with 20 bases in between. CDR3 length: 15 residues. Looked up from germline, CDR1 is SGDLS and CDR2 is YYNGEE. The CDR3 is CASTLGPGPKETQYF. The CDR3 nucleotides read TGTGCCAGTACCCTCGGGCCAGGGCCCAAAGAGACCCAGTACTTC.

The chain is built from TRBV5-4 and TRBJ2-3; D is tentatively TRBD1 or TRBD2 (5 bases each). Looked up from germline, CDR1 is SGHNT and CDR2 is YYREEE (reference sequence). The V and J ends lost 0 bases and 0 bases respectively, with 8 bases between them. CDR3 length equals 15 residues. The CDR3 reads CASSLDGASTDTQYF. The CDR3 DNA is TGTGCCAGCAGCTTGGACGGGGCGAGCACAGATACGCAGTATTTT.

The chain links TRBV4-1 to TRBJ2-6; no clear D. CDR3 size: 14 residues. Germline CDR1 MGHRA, CDR2 YSYEKL. V lost 3 bases and J lost 0, with 3 bases in between. CDR3 amino acids: CASSQRSGANVLTF. DNA for the CDR3: TGCGCCAGCAGCCAGCGCTCTGGGGCCAACGTCCTGACTTTC.

The chain has TRBV11-2 and TRBJ2-7; no firm D call. CDR1 and CDR2 (germline): SGHAT, FQNNGV. The ends were cut back, 1 base at V and 0 bases at J, with 7 bases in the middle. The CDR3 is made up of 14 amino acids. The CDR3 nucleotides read TGTGCCAGCAGCTTAGGCCAGAGCTCCTACGAGCAGTACTTC. Amino acids: CASSLGQSSYEQYF.

Here the CDR3 DNA reads TGTGCCTGGAGTATAAAAGAGACCCAGTACTTC. This gives the protein CAWSIKETQYF. The rearrangement links TRBV30 to TRBJ2-5, with no clear D. Germline CDR1 reads GTSNPN; CDR2 reads SVGIG (reference sequence). V was trimmed by 2 bases and J by 3 bases, leaving 4 bases between them. This CDR3 is 11 amino acids long.

This clone appeared a few times. The V call is TRBV18, the J call TRBJ1-5; no clear D. CDR3 length: 14 residues. CDR1 and CDR2 (germline): KGHSH, LQKENI. Deletions cut 6 bases from V and 1 base from J, with 10 bases between. The CDR3, as DNA: TGTGCCAGCTCCGAGGGCCAGAGCAATCAGCCCCAGCATTTT. Translation gives CASSEGQSNQPQHF.

The chain employs TRBV5-6 and TRBJ2-1; D possibly matches TRBD1 or TRBD2 (6 bases each). Per germline, CDR1 SGHDT and CDR2 YYEEEE. The V gene lost 3 bases and the J gene lost 6 bases, with 13 bases spanning the gap. The CDR3 has 14 residues. The CDR3 here is CASSSEGVTNEQFF. The CDR3 DNA sequence: TGTGCCAGCAGCTCGGAGGGGGTAACCAATGAGCAGTTCTTC. Supplemented by reference TRBV5-6 and TRBJ2-1, the full variable domain reads DAGVTQSPTHLIKTRGQQVTLRCSPKSGHDTVSWYQQALGQGPQFIFQYYEEEERQRGNFPDRFSGHQFPNYSSELNVNALLLGDSALYLCASSSEGVTNEQFFGPGTRLTVL.

The rearrangement uses TRBV19 and TRBJ2-6; D is uncertain. The germline gives CDR1 LNHDA, CDR2 SQIVND (reference sequence). The CDR3 consists of 16 residues. Trimming stripped 6 bases from V and 0 bases from J, with 12 bases between. The CDR3 DNA reads TGTGCCAGTAGATCGGTGTACAACTCTGGGGCCAACGTCCTGACTTTC. This translates into CASRSVYNSGANVLTF. Full variable domain (remainder filled in from reference TRBV19 and TRBJ2-6): DGGITQSPKYLFRKEGQNVTLSCEQNLNHDAMYWYRQDPGQGLRLIYYSQIVNDFQKGDIAEGYSVSREKKESFPLTVTSAQKNPTAFYLCASRSVYNSGANVLTFGAGSRLTVL.

The chain uses TRBV30 and TRBJ1-6, with D maybe TRBD1 (5 bases). V gave up 3 bases and J gave up 10 bases, with 25 bases separating them. The CDR3 runs 17 residues. Germline values: CDR1 GTSNPN, CDR2 SVGIG (reference sequence). The CDR3 is CAWRAGSGQGETSPLHF. The DNA of the CDR3 is TGTGCCTGGAGGGCCGGTTCCGGGCAGGGAGAAACGTCACCCCTCCACTTT.

V is TRBV25-1 and J is TRBJ2-7; weak D call: TRBD2 (5 bases). Looked up from germline, CDR1 is MGHDK and CDR2 is SYGVNS. The CDR3 spans 16 residues. Trimming removed 3 bases from V and 3 bases from J, with 18 bases in between. The CDR3 sequence is CASSEDPLARVYEQYF. The CDR3 bases are TGTGCCAGCAGTGAGGATCCTCTAGCTAGGGTCTACGAGCAGTACTTC.

On this clone: The same CDR3 also results from other DNA sequences found in this sample. The J gene is TRBJ1-1, the V gene TRBV5-1; D not resolved. Per germline, CDR1 SGHRS and CDR2 YFSETQ. The CDR3 loop spans 13 amino acids. V lost 0 bases and J lost 5, with 8 bases in between. The CDR3 bases are TGCGCCAGCAGCTTGGAGGTTGGTACTGAAGCTTTCTTT. Translating it yields CASSLEVGTEAFF. Full variable domain (outside the CDR3, taken from reference TRBV5-1 and TRBJ1-1): KAGVTQTPRYLIKTRGQQVTLSCSPISGHRSVSWYQQTPGQGLQFLFEYFSETQRNKGNFPGRFSGRQFSNSRSEMNVSTLELGDSALYLCASSLEVGTEAFFGQGTRLTVV.

The chain joins TRBV30 to TRBJ2-2; 12 bases match TRBD1. CDR3 length: 18 residues. The germline CDR1 and CDR2 sequences are GTSNPN and SVGIG (reference sequence). The V gene end was trimmed by 2 bases and the J gene end by 4 bases; junction bases not matched to a gene: 11. The CDR3 coding sequence is TGTGCCTGGAGTTGGGACAGGGGGCGCCGGGTTTTCACCGGGGAGCTGTTTTTT. Translated, it gives CAWSWDRGRRVFTGELFF.

The chain recombines TRBV30 with TRBJ1-1, with TRBD1 as a possible D gene (5 bases). Looked up from germline, CDR1 is GTSNPN and CDR2 is SVGIG (reference sequence). The CDR3 is 13 residues long. V gave up 5 bases and J gave up 5 bases, with 15 bases separating them. The CDR3 DNA follows: TGTGCCTGGGATGTATCCGGGGGGACTGAAGCTTTCTTT. It translates to CAWDVSGGTEAFF. The full variable domain, in which reference TRBV30 and TRBJ1-1 provide the parts outside the CDR3, is SQTIHQWPATLVQPVGSPLSLECTVEGTSNPNLYWYRQAAGRGLQLLFYSVGIGQISSEVPQNLSASRPQDRQFILSSKKLLLSDSGFYLCAWDVSGGTEAFFGQGTRLTVV.